These T cell receptor beta chains were read from a single sample in a study of CD4 T cells in relation to SARS-CoV-2 and coronaviruses. The antigens of these receptors remain unknown. Sequenced by immunoSEQ multiplex PCR; TCRdb stores in-frame clones only, minus some. The sample yields approximately 26,000 clones, roughly 66% seen once. Sample: CD4+ T cells from PBMCs, cultured in vitro. Source of these receptors: a human donor in good health. Both conserved end residues are part of each CDR3. Each record gives: clone size, D gene, V gene, J gene, CDR3 DNA, CDR3 protein. A D gene is named only where the DNA matches it firmly. Part of the rows lack a size; the others show once, few, many or a class for expanded clones.

clone size: -
D gene: -
V gene: TRBV10-2
J gene: TRBJ2-1
CDR3 DNA: TGCGCCAGCATGAGAAGCTCCTACAATGAGCAGTTCTTC
CDR3 protein: CASMRSSYNEQFF

clone size: -
D gene: TRBD1
V gene: TRBV25-1
J gene: TRBJ1-2
CDR3 DNA: TGTGCCAGCAGTGAATTACAGGGGGAGGGTGGCTACACCTTC
CDR3 protein: CASSELQGEGGYTF

clone size: -
D gene: TRBD1
V gene: TRBV9
J gene: TRBJ2-1
CDR3 DNA: TGTGCCAGCAGCTCGGACAGGGGCGCTTACTTGGCCTACAATGAGCAGTTCTTC
CDR3 protein: CASSSDRGAYLAYNEQFF

clone size: -
D gene: TRBD2
V gene: TRBV13
J gene: TRBJ2-3
CDR3 DNA: TGTGCCAGCAGCTTAGTAGCGGGGGGGCCTGATACGCAGTATTTT
CDR3 protein: CASSLVAGGPDTQYF

clone size: -
D gene: -
V gene: TRBV6-1
J gene: TRBJ2-2
CDR3 DNA: TGTGCCAGCAGTGAAGAAGGACACCCGGTCAACACCGGGGAGCTGTTTTTT
CDR3 protein: CASSEEGHPVNTGELFF

clone size: -
D gene: -
V gene: TRBV5-6
J gene: TRBJ2-5
CDR3 DNA: TGTGCCAGCAGCTTGGGCAGGGAACAGACCCAGTACTTC
CDR3 protein: CASSLGREQTQYF

clone size: once
D gene: -
V gene: TRBV7-2
J gene: TRBJ1-3
CDR3 DNA: TGTGCCAGCAGCTTAGGACCGGTCATGATGTCTGGAAACACCATATATTTT
CDR3 protein: CASSLGPVMMSGNTIYF

clone size: -
D gene: TRBD1
V gene: TRBV19
J gene: TRBJ2-5
CDR3 DNA: TGTGCCAGTAGTATATATAGAGGGGGCAAAGAGACCCAGTACTTC
CDR3 protein: CASSIYRGGKETQYF

clone size: -
D gene: -
V gene: TRBV19
J gene: TRBJ2-1
CDR3 DNA: TGTGCCAGTAGTATCTGGCTAGCCATCTCCTACAATGAGCAGTTCTTC
CDR3 protein: CASSIWLAISYNEQFF

clone size: -
D gene: TRBD1
V gene: TRBV5-6
J gene: TRBJ1-1
CDR3 DNA: TGTGCCAGCAGCCTAGGGTCAGGGGGCGGGGGAGCTTTCTTT
CDR3 protein: CASSLGSGGGGAFF

clone size: -
D gene: TRBD1
V gene: TRBV7-2
J gene: TRBJ2-3
CDR3 DNA: TGTGCCAGCAGCACAAGGCTAGGGGGCGGAGATACGCAGTATTTT
CDR3 protein: CASSTRLGGGDTQYF

clone size: -
D gene: TRBD1
V gene: TRBV11-2
J gene: TRBJ1-4
CDR3 DNA: TGTGCCAGCAGCTTAGAAGGGACAGGGGGCTTTAATGAAAAACTGTTTTTT
CDR3 protein: CASSLEGTGGFNEKLFF

clone size: -
D gene: -
V gene: TRBV12-3/TRBV12-4
J gene: TRBJ1-3
CDR3 DNA: TGTGCCAGCAGAACCAACAGGGAAAACACCATATATTTT
CDR3 protein: CASRTNRENTIYF

clone size: -
D gene: -
V gene: TRBV10-3
J gene: TRBJ1-4
CDR3 DNA: TGTGCCACCGACCCAGGCATTTCAACTAATGAAAAACTGTTTTTT
CDR3 protein: CATDPGISTNEKLFF

clone size: -
D gene: -
V gene: TRBV11-3
J gene: TRBJ2-6
CDR3 DNA: TGTGCCAGCAGCCTTAGAACAGGGCTAGGCTCTGGGGCCAACGTCCTGACTTTC
CDR3 protein: CASSLRTGLGSGANVLTF

clone size: -
D gene: TRBD1
V gene: TRBV4-1
J gene: TRBJ2-5
CDR3 DNA: TGCGCCAGCAGCCAAGACTCCAGGGGGCGCGGTGAGACCCAGTACTTC
CDR3 protein: CASSQDSRGRGETQYF